What follows describes a single TCR beta chain. Its antigen is unknown. The study recruited healthy Caucasian donors from Russia who were aged about 6 to 90. Investigators took about 10 milliliters of peripheral blood from every donor. The sample comes from a study of blood T cells in healthy people across ages. Study in general: Template switching picked up about one barcoded beta molecule for each two T cells. Study-wide results and limits: It was found that TCR beta diversity correlated strongly with the percentage of naive T cells.

The use of a sample-barcoded 5' primer and a J-beta primer mix characterized a second PCR of roughly 6 to 11 cycles. TCRdb processed the 5' RACE reads anew with MiXCR; each CDR3 protein has one entry. The sample lists 1.5 million to 2 million distinct CDR3 sequences, 40% to 55% occurring once. The CDR3 is made up of 12 amino acids. V gave up 6 bases and J gave up 11 bases, with 17 bases separating them. Germline loops: CDR1 MNHEY, CDR2 SVGAGI. J is TRBJ2-7 and V is TRBV6-5; D may be TRBD2 (6 bases). This TCR was recovered from a middle-aged woman in good health. The sequenced material came from blood. As DNA, the CDR3 is TGTGCCAGCAGCCCACCCGGGAGTTCTAAGTACTTC. It is translated as CASSPPGSSKYF.